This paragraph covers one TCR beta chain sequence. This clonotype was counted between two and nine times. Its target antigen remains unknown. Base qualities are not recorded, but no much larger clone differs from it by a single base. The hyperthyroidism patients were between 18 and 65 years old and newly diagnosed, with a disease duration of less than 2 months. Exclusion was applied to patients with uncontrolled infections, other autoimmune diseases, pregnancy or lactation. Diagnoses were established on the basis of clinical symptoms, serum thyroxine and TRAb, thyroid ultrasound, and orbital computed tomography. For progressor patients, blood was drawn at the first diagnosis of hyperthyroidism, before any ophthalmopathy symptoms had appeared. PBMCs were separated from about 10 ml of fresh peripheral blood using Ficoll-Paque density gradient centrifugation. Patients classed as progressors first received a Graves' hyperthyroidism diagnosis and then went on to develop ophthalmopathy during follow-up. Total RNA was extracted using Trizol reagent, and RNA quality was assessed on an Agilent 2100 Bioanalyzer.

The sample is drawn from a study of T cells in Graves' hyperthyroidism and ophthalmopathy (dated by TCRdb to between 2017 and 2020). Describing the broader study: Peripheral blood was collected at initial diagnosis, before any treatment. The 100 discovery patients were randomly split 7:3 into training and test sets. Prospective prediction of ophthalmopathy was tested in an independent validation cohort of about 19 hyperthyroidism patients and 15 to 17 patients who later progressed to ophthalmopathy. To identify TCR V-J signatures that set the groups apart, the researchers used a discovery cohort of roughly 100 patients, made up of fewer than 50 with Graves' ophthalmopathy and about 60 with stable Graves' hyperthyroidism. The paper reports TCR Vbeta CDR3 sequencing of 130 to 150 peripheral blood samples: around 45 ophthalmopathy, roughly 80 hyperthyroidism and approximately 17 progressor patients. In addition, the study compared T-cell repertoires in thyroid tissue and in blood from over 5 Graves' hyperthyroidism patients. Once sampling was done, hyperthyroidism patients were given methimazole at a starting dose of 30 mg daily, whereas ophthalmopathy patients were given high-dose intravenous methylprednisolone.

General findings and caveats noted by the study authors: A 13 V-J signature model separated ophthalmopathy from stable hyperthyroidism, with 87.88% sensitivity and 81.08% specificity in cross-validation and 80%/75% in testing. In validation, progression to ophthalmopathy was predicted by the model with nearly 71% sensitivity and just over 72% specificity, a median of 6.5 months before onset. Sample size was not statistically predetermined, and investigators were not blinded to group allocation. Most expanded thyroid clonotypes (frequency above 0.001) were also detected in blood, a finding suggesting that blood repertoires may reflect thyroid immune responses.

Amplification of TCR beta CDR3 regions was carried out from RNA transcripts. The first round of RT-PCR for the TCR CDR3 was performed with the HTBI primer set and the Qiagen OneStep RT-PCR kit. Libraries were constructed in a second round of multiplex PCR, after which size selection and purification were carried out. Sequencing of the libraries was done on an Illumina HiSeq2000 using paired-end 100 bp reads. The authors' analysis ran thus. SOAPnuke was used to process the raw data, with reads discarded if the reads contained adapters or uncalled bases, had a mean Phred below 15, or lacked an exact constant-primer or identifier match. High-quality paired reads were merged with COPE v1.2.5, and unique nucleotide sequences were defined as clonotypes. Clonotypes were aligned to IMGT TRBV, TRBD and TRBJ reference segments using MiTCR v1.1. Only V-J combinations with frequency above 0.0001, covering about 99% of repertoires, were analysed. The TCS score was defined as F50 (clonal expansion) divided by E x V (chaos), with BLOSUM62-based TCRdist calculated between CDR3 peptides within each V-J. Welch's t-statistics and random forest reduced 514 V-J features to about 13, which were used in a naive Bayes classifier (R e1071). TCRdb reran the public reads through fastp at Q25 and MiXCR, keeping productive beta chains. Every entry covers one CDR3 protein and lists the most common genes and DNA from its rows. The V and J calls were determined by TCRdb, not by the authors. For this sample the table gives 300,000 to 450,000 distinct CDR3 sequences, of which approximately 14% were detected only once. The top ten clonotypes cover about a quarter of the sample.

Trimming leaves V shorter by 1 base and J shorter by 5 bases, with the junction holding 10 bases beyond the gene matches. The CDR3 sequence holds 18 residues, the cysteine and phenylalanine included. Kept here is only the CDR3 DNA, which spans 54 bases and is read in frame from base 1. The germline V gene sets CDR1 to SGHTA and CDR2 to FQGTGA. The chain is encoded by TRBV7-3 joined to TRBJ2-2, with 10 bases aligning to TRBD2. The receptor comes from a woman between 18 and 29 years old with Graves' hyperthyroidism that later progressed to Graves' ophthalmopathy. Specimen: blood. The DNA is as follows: TGTGCCAGCAGCTTAAGGTCTTTAGCGGGAGGCGGTACCGGGGAGCTGTTTTTT. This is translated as CASSLRSLAGGGTGELFF.